The clone carrying this T cell receptor beta chain was counted only a few times. Its antigen is unknown. Amplification yielded TCR beta CDR3 regions, with RNA transcripts as the source. When the TCR CDR3 underwent first-round RT-PCR, the HTBI primer set was used. TCRdb reprocessed the multiplex PCR reads with MiXCR, giving one entry per CDR3 protein. The table records fewer than 500,000 distinct CDR3 sequences, roughly 14% of them present only once. The sample is drawn from a study of T cells in Graves' hyperthyroidism and ophthalmopathy. The study, taken as a whole, reports: Through a model of 13 V-J features, ophthalmopathy was separated from stable hyperthyroidism.

Germline CDR1 and CDR2: MDHEN and SYDVKM. The J segment lost 6 bases and the V segment lost 3 bases, leaving 7 bases of the junction unmatched. The CDR3 contains 14 residues. The sample consisted of blood. The chain uses TRBV28 and TRBJ2-7; 8 nucleotides align to TRBD1. The sequence was obtained from a woman in her twenties or thirties with Graves' ophthalmopathy. The CDR3, as DNA: TGTGCCAGCAGTTTTGCAGGGGGCAAAATCGAGCAGTACTTC. Protein product: CASSFAGGKIEQYF.